Listed below are T cell receptor beta chains from one sample, sequenced in a study of Ad26.COV2.S vaccination and SARS-CoV-2 variants. Libraries were prepared by immunoSEQ multiplex PCR; TCRdb keeps only in-frame clonotypes and omits some of them. Among about 350,000 clones listed, around 88% were seen once. Sequenced here: peripheral blood, sampled in a trial of Ad26.COV2.S vaccine versus placebo. Receptors were obtained from a person between 18 and 65 years old who received the Ad26.COV2.S COVID-19 vaccine or a placebo. CDR3s leave out the opening cysteine and the closing phenylalanine or tryptophan. Expanded clones get a size class; other rows say once, few or many, or leave the size out.

abundance,j_gene,v_gene,len,CDR3aa
-,TRBJ2-5,TRBV2,13,ASKPDLAKGETQY
once,TRBJ2-1,TRBV7-2,16,ASSLEGYGTGGYNEQF
-,TRBJ2-5,TRBV5-1,13,ASSPGARGGETQY
-,TRBJ1-5,TRBV6-4,14,ASGYRDRVKYQPQH
-,TRBJ2-7,TRBV19,13,ASSSTSGISYEQY
-,TRBJ2-2,TRBV4-1,13,ASRMTSTNAGELF
once,TRBJ2-7,TRBV12-1,14,ASSPRDPRSSYEQY
-,TRBJ1-6,TRBV3-1/TRBV3-2,13,ASSQVGQGNSPLH
-,TRBJ2-5,TRBV28,12,ASSLVSGQETQY
-,TRBJ2-3,TRBV2,10,ASSESTDTQY
-,TRBJ1-2,TRBV9,12,ASSVDGIGYGYT
once,TRBJ1-2,TRBV5-6,13,ASSLGDAGGYGYT
-,TRBJ2-7,TRBV29-1,10,SVEEGSYEQY
-,TRBJ1-1,TRBV19,13,ASSIGTGRNTEAF
-,TRBJ2-7,TRBV6-5,11,ASSYRTDYEQY
-,TRBJ2-5,TRBV7-2,14,ASSLDQARKRETQY
-,TRBJ2-3,TRBV7-9,16,ASSLSSRLAGPTDTQY
-,TRBJ2-7,TRBV10-1,15,ASSDGLAGGSSYEQY
-,TRBJ1-2,TRBV6-5,13,ASSYIGQGNYGYT
-,TRBJ2-7,TRBV11-3,11,ASSLGPRDEQY
-,TRBJ2-3,TRBV4-2,15,ASSQAGSGSGSDTQY
once,TRBJ2-3,TRBV3-1/TRBV3-2,14,ASSQGSGLSTDTQY
few,TRBJ2-1,TRBV7-9,13,ASMFNGQSYNEQF
-,TRBJ1-2,TRBV30,13,AGPLGRPNNYGYT
-,TRBJ1-6,TRBV16,13,ASSNQGVTNSPLH
-,TRBJ1-1,TRBV2,8,AKGDLEAF
-,TRBJ1-5,TRBV2,12,ASSGTWVNQPQH
-,TRBJ2-3,TRBV9,11,ASSSRSSDTQY
-,TRBJ2-6,TRBV2,15,ASSEAFRGSGANVLT
-,TRBJ2-2,TRBV7-9,15,ASSPPGGESNTGELF
-,TRBJ1-5,TRBV6-2/TRBV6-3,13,ASSSGTGLNQPQH
-,TRBJ2-5,TRBV2,11,ASRTDGEETQY
-,TRBJ2-3,TRBV7-8,12,ASSVGVFTDTQY
-,TRBJ1-5,TRBV6-5,13,ASSADRVINQPQH
-,TRBJ1-1,TRBV19,12,ASSYRGENTEAF
-,TRBJ2-6,TRBV7-2,14,ASSLNSGYGANVLT
few,TRBJ1-1,TRBV10-1,11,ASSLRRDTEAF